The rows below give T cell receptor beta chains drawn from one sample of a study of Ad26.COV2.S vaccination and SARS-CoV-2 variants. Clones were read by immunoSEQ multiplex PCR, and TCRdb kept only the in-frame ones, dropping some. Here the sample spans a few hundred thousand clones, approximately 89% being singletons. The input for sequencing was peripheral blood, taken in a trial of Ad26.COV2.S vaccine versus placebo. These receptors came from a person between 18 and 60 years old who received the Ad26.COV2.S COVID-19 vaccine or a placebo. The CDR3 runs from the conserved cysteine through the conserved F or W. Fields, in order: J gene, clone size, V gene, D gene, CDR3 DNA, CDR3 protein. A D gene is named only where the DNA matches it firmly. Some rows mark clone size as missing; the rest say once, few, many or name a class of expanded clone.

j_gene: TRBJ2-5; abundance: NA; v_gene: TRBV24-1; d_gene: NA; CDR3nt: TGTGCCACCAGTGATTGGTACCGAGGGGCTACCCAGTACTTC; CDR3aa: CATSDWYRGATQYF
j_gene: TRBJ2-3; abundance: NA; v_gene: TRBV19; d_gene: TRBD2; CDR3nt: TGTGCCAGTAGCGCCCTTGGTCCTAGCGGGAGGGGAGATACGCAGTATTTT; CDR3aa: CASSALGPSGRGDTQYF
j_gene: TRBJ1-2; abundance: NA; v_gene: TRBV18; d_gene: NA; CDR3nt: TGTGCCAGCTCACCTGTGGAACAGCCCTATGGCTACACCTTC; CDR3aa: CASSPVEQPYGYTF
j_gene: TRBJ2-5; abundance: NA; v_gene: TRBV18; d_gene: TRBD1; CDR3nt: TGTGCCAGCTCACTCATCCCGGGACAGGGTTCAGGGGAGACCCAGTACTTC; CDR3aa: CASSLIPGQGSGETQYF
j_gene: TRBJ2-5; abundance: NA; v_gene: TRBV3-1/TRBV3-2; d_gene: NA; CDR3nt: TGTGCCAGCAGCCAAGATCTCAGGGAACAAGAGACCCAGTACTTC; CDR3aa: CASSQDLREQETQYF
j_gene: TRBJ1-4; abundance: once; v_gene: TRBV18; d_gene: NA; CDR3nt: TGTGCCAGCTCACCAAGAGGGATGGATGAAAAACTGTTTTTT; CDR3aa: CASSPRGMDEKLFF
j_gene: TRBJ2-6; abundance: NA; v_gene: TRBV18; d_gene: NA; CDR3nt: TGTGCCAGCTCACCACCGATTGGGGCCTCGGGGGCCAACGTCCTGACTTTC; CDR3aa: CASSPPIGASGANVLTF
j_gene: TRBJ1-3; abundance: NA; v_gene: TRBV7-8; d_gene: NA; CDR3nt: TGTGCCAGCAGCTTAGGGAGGGGATCACGAGGAAACACCATATATTTT; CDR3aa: CASSLGRGSRGNTIYF
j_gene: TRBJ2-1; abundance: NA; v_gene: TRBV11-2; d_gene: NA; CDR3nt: TGTGCCAGCAGCGACGTACGGCGTGGTCGGATATCCTACAATGAGCAGTTCTTC; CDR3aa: CASSDVRRGRISYNEQFF
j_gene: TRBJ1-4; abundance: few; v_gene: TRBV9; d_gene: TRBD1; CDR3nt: TGTGCCAGCAGCCCCTCGGGACAGGTTATTAATGAAAAACTGTTTTTT; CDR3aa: CASSPSGQVINEKLFF
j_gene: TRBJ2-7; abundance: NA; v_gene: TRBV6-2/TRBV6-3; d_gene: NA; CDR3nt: TGTGCCAGCAGTTACTCCGGGGGCGAGCAGTACTTC; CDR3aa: CASSYSGGEQYF
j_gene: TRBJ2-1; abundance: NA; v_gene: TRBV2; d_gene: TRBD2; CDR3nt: TGTGCCAGCAGTCGGACTAGCGGGAGATGGTTGGTGTACAATGAGCAGTTCTTC; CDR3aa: CASSRTSGRWLVYNEQFF
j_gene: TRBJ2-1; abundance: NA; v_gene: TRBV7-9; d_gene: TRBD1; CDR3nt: TGTGCCAGCAGCCTGGGGACAGGATCCTACAATGAGCAGTTCTTC; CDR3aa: CASSLGTGSYNEQFF
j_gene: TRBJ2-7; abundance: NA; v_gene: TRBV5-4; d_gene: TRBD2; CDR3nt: TGTGCCAGCAGCCGAGGACTAGCGGGAGCCTACGAGCAGTACTTC; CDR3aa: CASSRGLAGAYEQYF
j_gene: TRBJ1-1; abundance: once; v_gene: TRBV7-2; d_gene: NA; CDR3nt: TGTGCCAGCAGTAGACGTAGTCTAACAGTACAACAGAACACTGAAGCTTTCTTT; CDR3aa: CASSRRSLTVQQNTEAFF
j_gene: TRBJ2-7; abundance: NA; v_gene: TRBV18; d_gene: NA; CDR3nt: TGTGCCAGCTCACCCACGGCAGGCTCGTCCGCCGAGCAGTACTTC; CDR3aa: CASSPTAGSSAEQYF
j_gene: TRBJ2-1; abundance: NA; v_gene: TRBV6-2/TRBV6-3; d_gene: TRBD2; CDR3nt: TGTGCCAGCAGTTCTCGACTAGCTGGGCATGAGCAGTTCTTC; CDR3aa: CASSSRLAGHEQFF
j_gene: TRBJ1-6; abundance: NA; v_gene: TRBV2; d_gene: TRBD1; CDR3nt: TGTGCCAGCAGTACAGGGGGCGGTAGATCACCCCTCCACTTT; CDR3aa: CASSTGGGRSPLHF
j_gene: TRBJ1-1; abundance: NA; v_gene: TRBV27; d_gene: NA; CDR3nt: TGTGCCAGCAGCGTTGATCTTTACACTGAAGCTTTCTTT; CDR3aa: CASSVDLYTEAFF
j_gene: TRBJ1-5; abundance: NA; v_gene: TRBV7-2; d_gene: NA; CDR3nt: TGTGCCAGCAGCTTAGCCCGGGGTAGCAATCAGCCCCAGCATTTT; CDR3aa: CASSLARGSNQPQHF
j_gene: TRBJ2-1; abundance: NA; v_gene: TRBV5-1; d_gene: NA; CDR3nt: TGCGCCAGCAGCTTGTCCCTAGGGACCTACAATGAGCAGTTCTTC; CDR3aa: CASSLSLGTYNEQFF
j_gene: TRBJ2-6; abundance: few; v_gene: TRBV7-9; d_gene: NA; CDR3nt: TGTGCCAGCAGCCCCCGGGGTATGGGGGCTGGGGCCAACGTCCTGACTTTC; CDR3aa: CASSPRGMGAGANVLTF
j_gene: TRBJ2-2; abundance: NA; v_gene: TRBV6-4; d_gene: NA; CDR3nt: TGTGCCAGCAGTGAAACCAGCCTCGGGGAGCTGTTTTTT; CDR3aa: CASSETSLGELFF
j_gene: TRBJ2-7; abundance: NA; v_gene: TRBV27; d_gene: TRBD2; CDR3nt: TGTGCCAGCAGTTTGGGGACTAGCGGGAGTACCGACGAGCAGTACTTC; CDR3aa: CASSLGTSGSTDEQYF